The next 2 T cell receptor beta chains were all read from a single sample in a study of blood T cell repertoires in COVID-19. The data were produced by immunoSEQ multiplex PCR, yet TCRdb's version contains in-frame clones alone and is incomplete. The repertoire has 75,000 to 100,000 clones, roughly four fifths of them found once; the top ten carry just over 20%. Sequencing was performed on peripheral blood. These receptor sequences come from a human donor in a cohort sampled during active COVID-19.

The gene calls are TRBV27 and TRBJ1-3; unclear D gene. The CDR3 consists of 15 residues. Germline V gene lookup returns CDR1 MNHEY and CDR2 SMNVEV (reference sequence). V lost 3 bases to trimming and J lost 0 bases, with 9 bases between them. The CDR3 DNA is TGTGCCAGCAGTTTGACTTGGAGCTCTGGAAACACCATATATTTT. It yields the protein CASSLTWSSGNTIYF.

This clone has more than one count but fewer than ten. The rearrangement joins TRBV3-1 (or the pseudogene TRBV3-2) to TRBJ1-5; D not resolved. CDR3 size: 12 residues. Deletions cut 3 bases from V and 4 bases from J, with 4 bases between. Germline loops: CDR1 LGHDT, CDR2 YNNKEL (reference sequence). In DNA form, the CDR3 reads TGTGCCAGCAGCCAGGCTAATCAGCCCCAGCATTTT. Protein: CASSQANQPQHF.